The TCR beta chain under discussion was sequenced for a study of shared clonotypes between healthy human individuals. General study results and limits: Clonotype sharing among donors likely depends on sequencing depth. Shared clonotypes across all four donors exceeded non-shared ones in generation probability.

Profiling relied on immunoSEQ multiplex PCR, and the TCRdb table lists in-frame clones only, not all of them. Altogether about 1.5 million clones are present, more than 95% being singletons, with the ten largest covering 1.2%. The donors were all Caucasian adults (living in Nashville, Tennessee). With regard to this clone: Its antigen is still unknown. This sample also contains other DNA sequences that code for the same CDR3.

Germline-derived CDR1 and CDR2 are SEHNR and FQNEAQ (reference sequence). V gave up 3 bases and J gave up 0 bases, with 9 bases separating them. The CDR3 totals 14 residues. The chain combines TRBV7-9 with TRBJ2-7; D is unclear. This sequence originates from a young man in good health. Material: naive CD4+ T cells sorted from blood. Subset meaning: CD45RA+ positively selected. The CDR3 region has the DNA TGTGCCAGCAGCTTTGGCGGAAGCTCCTACGAGCAGTACTTC. Translating it yields CASSFGGSSYEQYF.